This is a list of T cell receptor beta chains from one sample in a study of vaccination and CD4 T cells after COVID-19. One entry per CDR3 protein, called by TCRdb with MiXCR from the PCR reads. This table has about 18,000 distinct CDR3 sequences, roughly half appearing once. What these receptors recognize is not known. Sequenced sample: CD4+ T cells from blood, cultured in vitro. These receptors originate from a human donor who had recovered from COVID-19. CDR3s include the opening cysteine and the closing phenylalanine or tryptophan. The D gene is left open where the match is weak. The listing skips clone size in some rows; elsewhere it reads once, few, many or a size class.

d_gene,v_gene,abundance,j_gene,CDR3aa,CDR3nt
TRBD2,TRBV5-4,-,TRBJ2-5,CASSFGSGEGQETQYF,TGTGCCAGCAGCTTCGGTAGCGGGGAGGGCCAAGAGACCCAGTACTTC
-,TRBV7-9,-,TRBJ1-1,CASSLGGMNTEAFF,TGTGCCAGCAGCTTAGGGGGCATGAACACTGAAGCTTTCTTT
TRBD2,TRBV14,-,TRBJ2-7,CASSQRSAGEDEQYF,TGTGCCAGCAGCCAAAGGTCGGCGGGAGAGGACGAGCAGTACTTC
TRBD1,TRBV28,few,TRBJ1-6,CASSQPRTGRSPLHF,TGTGCCAGCAGTCAACCCAGGACAGGGCGGTCACCCCTCCACTTT
TRBD1,TRBV28,few,TRBJ1-2,CASSPPDRGSGYTF,TGTGCCAGCAGTCCTCCCGACAGGGGGAGTGGCTACACCTTC
-,TRBV7-9,-,TRBJ1-2,CASSLESVGYYGYTF,TGTGCCAGCAGCCTAGAGAGCGTGGGATACTATGGCTACACCTTC
TRBD1,TRBV2,few,TRBJ1-5,CASSPDRGNQPQHF,TGTGCCAGCAGCCCTGACAGGGGCAATCAGCCCCAGCATTTT
-,TRBV7-9,few,TRBJ1-1,CASSLDGGNTEAFF,TGTGCCAGCAGCTTAGACGGGGGGAACACTGAAGCTTTCTTT
TRBD2,TRBV7-7,few,TRBJ2-1,CASSPSGGAWNEQFF,TGTGCTAGCAGCCCTAGCGGGGGGGCCTGGAATGAGCAGTTCTTC
TRBD1,TRBV6-2/TRBV6-3,few,TRBJ2-3,CASRGQVGTDTQYF,TGTGCCAGCAGAGGACAGGTTGGCACAGATACGCAGTATTTT
TRBD2,TRBV20-1,few,TRBJ2-7,CSARDPAGYSYEQYF,TGCAGTGCTAGAGATCCAGCGGGATATTCCTACGAGCAGTACTTC
-,TRBV11-2,-,TRBJ2-5,CASSLGQRAGETQYF,TGTGCCAGCAGCTTAGGTCAGCGGGCGGGAGAGACCCAGTACTTC
TRBD1,TRBV10-3,-,TRBJ1-2,CAITTDRVTNYGYTF,TGTGCCATCACTACCGACAGGGTAACTAACTATGGCTACACCTTC
TRBD2,TRBV28,few,TRBJ2-7,CASSLWGPASGRDYEQYF,TGTGCCAGCAGTTTATGGGGGCCCGCTAGCGGGAGGGACTACGAGCAGTACTTC
-,TRBV30,once,TRBJ1-2,CAWTPSFGGYTF,TGTGCCTGGACCCCGTCGTTTGGGGGCTACACCTTC
-,TRBV7-6,-,TRBJ2-5,CASSSRGAETQYF,TGTGCCAGCAGCTCACGAGGGGCGGAGACCCAGTACTTC
-,TRBV5-8,-,TRBJ1-5,CASSLGPGGPQHF,TGTGCCAGCAGCTTGGGACCGGGGGGGCCCCAGCATTTT
-,TRBV25-1,few,TRBJ2-7,CASSSSYEQYF,TGTGCCAGCTCCAGTTCCTACGAGCAGTACTTC
-,TRBV11-3,-,TRBJ1-1,CASIEGTEAFF,TGTGCCAGCATCGAGGGTACTGAAGCTTTCTTT
-,TRBV5-1,few,TRBJ1-6,CASSLGSGGQSPLHF,TGCGCCAGCAGCTTAGGGTCGGGGGGTCAATCACCCCTCCACTTT
TRBD1,TRBV12-3/TRBV12-4,-,TRBJ1-2,CASSFFGTGVYGYTF,TGTGCCAGCAGTTTTTTCGGGACAGGAGTTTATGGCTACACCTTC
-,TRBV6-5,-,TRBJ2-7,CASSYSNSPYEQYF,TGTGCCAGCAGTTACTCGAACAGCCCTTACGAGCAGTACTTC
TRBD2,TRBV18,-,TRBJ2-2,CASSAEVAGTGELFF,TGTGCCAGCTCGGCCGAGGTAGCGGGGACCGGGGAGCTGTTTTTT
TRBD1,TRBV7-2,-,TRBJ1-2,CASSSRDRVLYGYTF,TGTGCCAGCAGCTCCCGCGACAGGGTGTTGTATGGCTACACCTTC
-,TRBV10-3,-,TRBJ2-7,CAISDGERDEQYF,TGTGCCATCAGTGACGGGGAGAGGGACGAGCAGTACTTC
TRBD1,TRBV12-3/TRBV12-4,few,TRBJ1-6,CASSTRMTGGNSPLHF,TGTGCCAGCAGTACCCGCATGACAGGGGGCAATTCACCCCTCCACTTT
TRBD1,TRBV20-1,-,TRBJ1-2,CSASPTGTNYGYTF,TGCAGTGCTAGTCCGACAGGGACCAACTATGGCTACACCTTC
-,TRBV21-1,few,TRBJ1-1,CASSKLTDKGRAFF,TGTGCCAGCAGCAAACTGACTGACAAGGGACGTGCTTTCTTT
TRBD2,TRBV20-1,-,TRBJ2-3,CSARVGGRADTQYF,TGCAGTGCTAGAGTAGGCGGGAGGGCAGATACGCAGTATTTT
TRBD2,TRBV15,-,TRBJ2-7,CATSRDVRTSASEQYF,TGTGCCACCAGCAGAGATGTCAGGACTAGCGCTTCCGAGCAGTACTTC
-,TRBV2,few,TRBJ1-5,CASSEGQAGQPQHF,TGTGCCAGCAGTGAAGGCCAGGCGGGCCAGCCCCAGCATTTT